Shown below are 22 T cell receptor beta chains from a single sample sequenced in a study of regulatory T cells in long-lasting Graves disease. Time point denoted: newly diagnosed GD, antithyroid drugs for less than 3 months. The TCR library was prepared using RNA isolated from PBMCs. HTBI primers from iRepertoire and Arm-PCR of CDR3 regions yielded the TCR beta libraries. Using its own MiXCR run on the multiplex PCR reads, TCRdb lists one record per CDR3 protein. The sample gives about 500,000 distinct CDR3 sequences, around 15% of which show up once; 10% to 15% is in the top ten. These data also featured in a second study, about T cells in Graves' hyperthyroidism and ophthalmopathy.

Sequences were derived from peripheral blood mononuclear cells (PBMCs), sampled at new diagnosis, from a patient treated with antithyroid drugs. The receptors come from a man aged 40-50 years with Graves disease.

In this sample, this clonotype turned up many times. The rearrangement joins TRBV18 to TRBJ1-5, with 7 bases fitting TRBD1. CDR3 length equals 15 residues. Germline V gives CDR1 KGHSH, CDR2 LQKENI. Trimming at V came to 2 bases and at J to 3 bases, leaving 4 bases not matched to a gene. The CDR3 reads CASSPEGANNQPQHF. The CDR3 nucleotides are TGTGCCAGCTCACCAGAGGGGGCGAACAATCAGCCCCAGCATTTT.

This clonotype came up many times. The rearrangement links TRBV27 to TRBJ2-5; D ambiguous. V was trimmed by 6 bases and J by 0 bases, leaving 17 bases between them. This CDR3 spans 16 amino acids. Germline CDR1 MNHEY, CDR2 SMNVEV (reference sequence). This CDR3 is CASRPNTIWYQETQYF. CDR3 nucleotide sequence: TGTGCCAGCAGGCCGAACACAATCTGGTACCAAGAGACCCAGTACTTC.

V is TRBV10-3 and J is TRBJ2-3; D not certain. V was shortened by 7 bases and J by 1 base, with 9 bases between the two germline ends. CDR3 length: 13 residues. CDR1 and CDR2 from the germline V gene are ENHRY and SYGVKD. In nucleotides, the CDR3 is TGTGCCATCACCCCTGACCGCACAGATACGCAGTATTTT. Translation: CAITPDRTDTQYF.

Many counts were recorded for this clonotype. The chain employs TRBV3-1 and TRBJ1-2; 8 nucleotides line up with TRBD1. Germline V lookup: CDR1 LGHDT, CDR2 YNNKEL (reference sequence). The CDR3 is 18 residues long. Trimming took 4 bases from V and 3 from J; bases not matched to a gene: 16. The DNA of the CDR3 is TGTGCCAGCAGCCCCAATCCTTGGGCAGGGGGCATTTACTATGGCTACACCTTC. This encodes CASSPNPWAGGIYYGYTF.

The chain uses TRBV10-3 and TRBJ2-7, with 11 bases aligning to TRBD1. Germline V lookup: CDR1 ENHRY, CDR2 SYGVKD. The CDR3 has 14 amino acids. Germline trimming cut 6 bases from V and 4 bases from J; bases unmatched to any gene: 5. CDR3 DNA: TGTGCCATCAGGGCGGACAGGGGGCAGTACGAGCAGTACTTC. This gives the protein CAIRADRGQYEQYF.

This rearrangement joins TRBV28 to TRBJ2-5, with 8 bases that match TRBD2. There are 14 residues in the CDR3. Germline V lookup: CDR1 MDHEN, CDR2 SYDVKM. With V trimmed by 6 bases and J by 3 bases, 6 bases remained unmatched. For the CDR3, the DNA is TGTGCCAGCAGCACAACTAGCGGCAAAGAGACCCAGTACTTC. Protein: CASSTTSGKETQYF. The whole variable domain, filled in from reference TRBV28 and TRBJ2-5, reads DVKVTQSSRYLVKRTGEKVFLECVQDMDHENMFWYRQDPGLGLRLIYFSYDVKMKEKGDIPEGYSVSREKKERFSLILESASTNQTSMYLCASSTTSGKETQYFGPGTRLLVL.

This clonotype has at least ten counts. The chain carries TRBV27 and TRBJ2-3; D is unclear. This CDR3 is 16 amino acids long. Trimming removed 1 base at V and 1 base at J, with 12 bases between. The germline V gene encodes CDR1 MNHEY and CDR2 SMNVEV (reference sequence). The CDR3 here is CASSLLTRDGTDTQYF. The CDR3 coding sequence is TGTGCCAGCAGTTTATTAACCAGAGACGGCACAGATACGCAGTATTTT.

This clonotype appeared a few times. This CDR3 fails to terminate in the conserved phenylalanine or tryptophan, so it likely reflects a read error. The rearrangement links TRBV7-6 to TRBJ1-1; 11 bases fit TRBD1. Germline V gene sequence: CDR1 SGHVS, CDR2 FNYEAQ. The CDR3 has 15 residues. The trim removed 4 bases at V and 2 bases at J, leaving 3 bases unmatched. The CDR3 reads CASSSGQGANTEAFL. The CDR3 DNA reads as TGTGCCAGCAGCTCTGGACAGGGGGCAAACACTGAAGCTTTCCTT.

This clonotype was seen at least ten times. The chain joins TRBV6-1 to TRBJ1-5, with D tentatively TRBD1 (5 bases). The CDR3 runs 17 residues. From germline, CDR1 is MNHNS and CDR2 SASEGT. Between the trimmed V and J ends, which lost 2 bases and 0 bases, there was a span of 14 bases. The CDR3 DNA is TGTGCCAGCAGTGAAAACCCCGGGGGACGTAGCAATCAGCCCCAGCATTTT. Its translation: CASSENPGGRSNQPQHF.

Points on this clonotype: This clone may be a read error of a much larger clone one base away. The CDR3 ends on some other residue instead of the conserved phenylalanine or tryptophan, so this is likely a read error. The V and J genes are TRBV3-1 and TRBJ2-7; D perhaps matches TRBD1 (6 bases). The CDR3 sequence is 13 residues long. Looked up from germline, CDR1 is LGHDT and CDR2 is YNNKEL (reference sequence). The CDR3 DNA follows: TGTGCCAGCACCCAACAGGGTCGGGACGAGCAGTACCTC. Protein: CASTQQGRDEQYL.

In this sample, this clonotype turned up many times. The rearrangement joins TRBV28 to TRBJ2-6; D not certain. The CDR3 length is 15 residues. Germline V gene lookup returns CDR1 MDHEN and CDR2 SYDVKM. V shed 3 bases and J shed 0 bases, with 6 bases lying between them. CDR3 loop: CASSFGNSGANVLTF. DNA of the CDR3: TGTGCCAGCAGTTTTGGGAACTCTGGGGCCAACGTCCTGACTTTC.

In its sample, this clonotype was seen many times. This rearrangement joins TRBV20-1 to TRBJ2-7, with unresolved D. Trimming pared 6 bases from V and 4 bases from J, leaving 13 bases between. Germline lookup yields CDR1 DFQATT and CDR2 SNEGSKA (reference sequence). The CDR3 is made up of 12 amino acids. The CDR3 DNA reads as TGCAGTGCCAGGAACGGTGTTTACGAGCAGTACTTC. Its translation: CSARNGVYEQYF.

This clonotype was seen ten or more times. The J gene is TRBJ2-2, the V gene TRBV7-9, with 8 bases aligning to TRBD1. V shed 9 bases, J shed 3 bases, and the junction held 6 bases outside the gene matches. The V gene's germline CDR1 is SEHNR and CDR2 FQNEAQ (reference sequence). CDR3 length equals 14 residues. The CDR3 reads CAREQGGDTGELFF. DNA of the CDR3: TGTGCCAGAGAACAGGGGGGAGACACCGGGGAGCTGTTTTTT.

This clonotype was counted between two and nine times. This chain links TRBV4-1 with TRBJ1-2; no clear D. In germline, CDR1 is MGHRA, CDR2 YSYEKL. This CDR3 comprises 14 residues. The ends were cut back, 1 base at V and 2 bases at J, with 8 bases in the middle. The CDR3 nucleotides are TGCGCCAGCAGCCAAGTTCATGGAAACTATGGCTACACCTTC. Translating gives CASSQVHGNYGYTF.

The chain links TRBV11-3 to TRBJ2-1; the match to TRBD1 covers 9 bases. The CDR3 is 14 amino acids. In germline, CDR1 is SGHNT, CDR2 YENEEA. Trimming removed 5 bases from V and 8 bases from J; junction bases left unmatched: 7. The CDR3 spells CASSLGQGPHEQFF. The CDR3, as DNA: TGTGCCAGCAGCCTCGGACAGGGGCCCCATGAGCAGTTCTTC.

This clonotype showed up just a few times. The gene calls are TRBV29-1 and TRBJ2-1, with 10 bases identical to TRBD2. The last part of the DNA fits TRBJ2-5 better; the J call may be wrong. Germline CDR1 SQVTM, CDR2 ANQGSEA. The CDR3 contains 15 residues. The CDR3 sequence is CSVDLLAGVEETQYF. The CDR3 DNA is TGCAGCGTTGATCTGCTAGCGGGAGTGGAAGAGACCCAGTACTTC.

This clonotype was recorded a few times. The J gene is TRBJ2-4, the V gene TRBV5-4; 12 bases fit TRBD2. Germline V CDR1 and CDR2: SGHNT, YYREEE (reference sequence). With V trimmed by 4 bases and J by 6 bases, 20 bases remained unmatched. This CDR3 has 20 residues. Here the CDR3 reads CASSPSQTSGRLMPGNIQYF. The CDR3, as DNA: TGTGCCAGCAGCCCAAGTCAGACTAGCGGGAGACTCATGCCGGGAAACATTCAGTACTTC.

This clonotype was seen at least ten times. The chain uses TRBV28 and TRBJ1-4; 7 bases fit TRBD1. Germline assignment: CDR1 MDHEN and CDR2 SYDVKM. This CDR3 is 15 amino acids long. V lost 6 bases, J lost 4 bases, and 8 bases stayed unmatched. CDR3 DNA: TGTGCCAGCAGACCGTACAGGGGCTATAATGAAAAACTGTTTTTT. Residues: CASRPYRGYNEKLFF. Complete variable domain (other parts from reference TRBV28 and TRBJ1-4): DVKVTQSSRYLVKRTGEKVFLECVQDMDHENMFWYRQDPGLGLRLIYFSYDVKMKEKGDIPEGYSVSREKKERFSLILESASTNQTSMYLCASRPYRGYNEKLFFGSGTQLSVL.

This clonotype has at least ten counts. The J gene is TRBJ2-1, the V gene TRBV29-1; TRBD2 aligns across 9 bases. This CDR3 spans 14 amino acids. The germline gives CDR1 SQVTM, CDR2 ANQGSEA. V was pared by 2 bases and J by 4 bases, with 3 bases of the junction left unmatched. CDR3 bases: TGCAGCGTTGAACGCCTAGCGGGGTACAATGAGCAGTTCTTC. Translating it yields CSVERLAGYNEQFF.

This clonotype was seen ten or more times. The rearrangement links TRBV10-3 to TRBJ2-3; 9 nucleotides align to TRBD1. The CDR3 has 16 amino acids. V was clipped by 4 bases and J by 4 bases; unmatched bases: 9. Germline CDR1 reads ENHRY; CDR2 reads SYGVKD. For the CDR3, the DNA is TGTGCCATCAGTGCCAGAACAGGGGGCGAGGCAGATACGCAGTATTTT. This codes for CAISARTGGEADTQYF.

There are many counts of this clonotype. The V call is TRBV28, the J call TRBJ1-5; TRBD1 matches at 7 bases. Looked up from germline, CDR1 is MDHEN and CDR2 is SYDVKM. V dropped 6 bases and J dropped 0; count of bases not matched to a gene: 5. The CDR3 has 15 amino acids. The CDR3: CASSLTGSSNQPQHF. DNA for the CDR3: TGTGCCAGCAGCCTGACAGGGTCTAGCAATCAGCCCCAGCATTTT.

This clonotype has a count of ten or more. The gene calls are TRBV12-3 or TRBV12-4 and TRBJ1-1; the match to TRBD1 covers 7 bases. Unmatched junction bases numbered 12, after V lost 7 bases and J lost 4 bases. The CDR3 sequence is 15 residues long. The CDR3 DNA reads as TGTGCCAGCATCCCGAGGGGGCGGGGGGCCACTGAAGCTTTCTTT. It is translated as CASIPRGRGATEAFF.